The source of this TCR beta chain is a study of human T cells and chemical hapten exposure. MiXCR, run by TCRdb on the RACE reads, gives a single entry per CDR3 protein. The sample contains tens of thousands of distinct CDR3 sequences, 8.5% to 10% of which appear only once. This clonotype was observed at least ten times. This sample's time point: pre-sensitization, week 0. Treatment here: therapeutic diphenylcyclopropenone sensitization with weekly scalp DPC. Total RNA was isolated from whole blood that had not been fractionated. V was cut by 7 bases and J by 2 bases, with 14 bases left in between. This CDR3 comprises 15 residues.

This clonotype originated in a woman younger than 45 with alopecia areata. Some clones in this sample may be carry-over from other donors' samples. The V gene is TRBV12-3 or TRBV12-4, the J gene TRBJ2-2; a possible D gene is TRBD1 (5 bases). Sequences were derived from whole blood, sampled in connection with sensitization to the hapten diphenylcyclopropenone (DPC). CDR3 DNA sequence: TGTGCCAGCAATATAAGACAGACCAACACCGGGGAGCTGTTTTTT. Residues: CASNIRQTNTGELFF.